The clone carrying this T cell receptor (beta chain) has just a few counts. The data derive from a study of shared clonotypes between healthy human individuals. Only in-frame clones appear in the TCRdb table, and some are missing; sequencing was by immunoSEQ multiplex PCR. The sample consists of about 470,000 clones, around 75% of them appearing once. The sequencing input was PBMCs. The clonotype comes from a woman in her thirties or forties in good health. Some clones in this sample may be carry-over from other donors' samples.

This chain's CDR3 is CSVETGNYGYTF. DNA of the CDR3: TGCAGCGTTGAGACAGGGAACTATGGCTACACCTTC. This rearrangement joins TRBV29-1 to TRBJ1-2, with 7 bases that match TRBD1. Trimming took 3 bases from V and 2 from J; bases not matched to a gene: 0. The germline gives CDR1 SQVTM, CDR2 ANQGSEA. The CDR3 runs 12 residues.